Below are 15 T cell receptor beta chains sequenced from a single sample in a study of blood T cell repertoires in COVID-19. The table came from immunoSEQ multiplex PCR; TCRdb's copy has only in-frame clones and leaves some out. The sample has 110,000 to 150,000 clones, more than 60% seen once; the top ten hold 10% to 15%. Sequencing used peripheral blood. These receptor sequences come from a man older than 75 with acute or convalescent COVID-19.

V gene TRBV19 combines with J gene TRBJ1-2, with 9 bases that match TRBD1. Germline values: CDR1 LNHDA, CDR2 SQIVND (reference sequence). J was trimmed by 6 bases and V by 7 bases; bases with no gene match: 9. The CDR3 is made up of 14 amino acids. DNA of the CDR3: TGTGCCAGTATTGCGGGGGACAGGGCAGATGGCTACACCTTC. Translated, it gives CASIAGDRADGYTF.

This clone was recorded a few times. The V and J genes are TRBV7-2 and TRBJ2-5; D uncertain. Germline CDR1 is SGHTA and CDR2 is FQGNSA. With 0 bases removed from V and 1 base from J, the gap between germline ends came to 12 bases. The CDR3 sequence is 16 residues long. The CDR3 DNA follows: TGTGCCAGCAGCTTAGCAGCCCCTCCCACCCAAGAGACCCAGTACTTC. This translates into CASSLAAPPTQETQYF.

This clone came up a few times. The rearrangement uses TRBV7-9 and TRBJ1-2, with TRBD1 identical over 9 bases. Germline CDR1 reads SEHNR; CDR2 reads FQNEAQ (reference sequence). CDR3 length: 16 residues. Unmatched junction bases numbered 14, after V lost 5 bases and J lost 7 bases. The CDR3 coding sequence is TGTGCCAGCAGCATACCGGTCCCTGGGACAGGGCCTGGCTACACCTTC. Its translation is CASSIPVPGTGPGYTF.

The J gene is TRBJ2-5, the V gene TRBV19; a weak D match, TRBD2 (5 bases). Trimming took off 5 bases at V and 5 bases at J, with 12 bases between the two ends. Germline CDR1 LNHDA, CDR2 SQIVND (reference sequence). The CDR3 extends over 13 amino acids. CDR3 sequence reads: CASSAGGLETQYF. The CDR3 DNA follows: TGTGCCAGTAGTGCGGGCGGGCTGGAGACCCAGTACTTC.

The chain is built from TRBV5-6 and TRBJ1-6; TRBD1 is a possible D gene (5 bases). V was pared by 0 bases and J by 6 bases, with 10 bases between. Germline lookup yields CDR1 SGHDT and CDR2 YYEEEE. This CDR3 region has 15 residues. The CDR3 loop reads CASSLEGRGNSPLHF. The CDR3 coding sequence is TGTGCCAGCAGCTTGGAGGGTAGGGGTAATTCACCCCTCCACTTT.

DNA for the CDR3: TGTGCCAGCTCACCAAGACAGGGCACCGGGGAGCTGTTTTTT. Its translation is CASSPRQGTGELFF. The V call is TRBV18, the J call TRBJ2-2; 7 bases align to TRBD1. This CDR3 spans 14 amino acids. V shed 2 bases, J shed 4 bases, and the junction held 1 base outside the gene matches. Germline CDR1 KGHSH, CDR2 LQKENI.

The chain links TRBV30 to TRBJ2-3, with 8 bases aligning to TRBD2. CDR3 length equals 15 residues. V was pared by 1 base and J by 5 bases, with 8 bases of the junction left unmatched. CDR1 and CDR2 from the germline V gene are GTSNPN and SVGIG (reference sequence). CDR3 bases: TGTGCCTGGAGTGGGGCGGGGGGCCTCGGAGATACGCAGTATTTT. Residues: CAWSGAGGLGDTQYF.

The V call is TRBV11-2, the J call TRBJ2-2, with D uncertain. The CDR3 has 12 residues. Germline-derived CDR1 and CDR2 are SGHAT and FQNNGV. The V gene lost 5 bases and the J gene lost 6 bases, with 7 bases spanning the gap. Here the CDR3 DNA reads TGTGCCAGCAGCCCACAGCCCGGGGAGCTGTTTTTT. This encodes CASSPQPGELFF. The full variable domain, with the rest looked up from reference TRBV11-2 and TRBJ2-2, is EAGVAQSPRYKIIEKRQSVAFWCNPISGHATLYWYQQILGQGPKLLIQFQNNGVVDDSQLPKDRFSAERLKGVDSTLKIQPAKLEDSAVYLCASSPQPGELFFGEGSRLTVL.

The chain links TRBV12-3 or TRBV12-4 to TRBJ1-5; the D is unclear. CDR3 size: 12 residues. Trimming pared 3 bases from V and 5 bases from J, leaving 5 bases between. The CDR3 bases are TGTGCCAGCAGTTTTGGCTATCAGCCCCAGCATTTT. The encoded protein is CASSFGYQPQHF.

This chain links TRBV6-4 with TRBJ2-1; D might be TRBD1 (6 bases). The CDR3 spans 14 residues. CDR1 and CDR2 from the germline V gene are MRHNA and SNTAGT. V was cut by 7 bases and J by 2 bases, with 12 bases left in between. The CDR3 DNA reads TGTGCCAGCAAGGCAGGGGTTCCCTACAATGAGCAGTTCTTC. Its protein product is CASKAGVPYNEQFF.

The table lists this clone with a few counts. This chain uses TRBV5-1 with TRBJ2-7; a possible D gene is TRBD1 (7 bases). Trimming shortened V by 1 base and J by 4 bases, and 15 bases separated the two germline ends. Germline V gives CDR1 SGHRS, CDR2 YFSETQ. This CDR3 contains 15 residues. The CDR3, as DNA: TGCGCCAGCAGCTTGTTGACAGGGAGGTTGTACGAGCAGTACTTC. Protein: CASSLLTGRLYEQYF. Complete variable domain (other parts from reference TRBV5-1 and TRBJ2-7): KAGVTQTPRYLIKTRGQQVTLSCSPISGHRSVSWYQQTPGQGLQFLFEYFSETQRNKGNFPGRFSGRQFSNSRSEMNVSTLELGDSALYLCASSLLTGRLYEQYFGPGTRLTVT.

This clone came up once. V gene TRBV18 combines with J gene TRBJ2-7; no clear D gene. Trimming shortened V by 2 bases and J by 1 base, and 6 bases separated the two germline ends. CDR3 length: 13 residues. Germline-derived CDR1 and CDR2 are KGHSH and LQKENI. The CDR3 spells CASSPKISYEQYF. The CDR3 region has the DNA TGTGCCAGCTCACCAAAAATATCCTACGAGCAGTACTTC.

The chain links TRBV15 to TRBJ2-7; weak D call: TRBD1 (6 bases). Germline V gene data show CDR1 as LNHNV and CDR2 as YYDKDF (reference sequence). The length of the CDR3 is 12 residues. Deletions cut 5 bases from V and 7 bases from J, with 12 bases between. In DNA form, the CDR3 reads TGTGCCACCAGCCCAGGGGTGGGGGAGCAGTACTTC. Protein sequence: CATSPGVGEQYF.

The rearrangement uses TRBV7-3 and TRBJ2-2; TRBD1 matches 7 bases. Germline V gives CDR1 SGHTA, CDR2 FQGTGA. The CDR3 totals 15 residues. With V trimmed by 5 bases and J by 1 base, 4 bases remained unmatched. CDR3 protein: CASSPQGVNTGELFF. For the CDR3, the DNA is TGTGCCAGCAGCCCCCAGGGGGTGAACACCGGGGAGCTGTTTTTT.

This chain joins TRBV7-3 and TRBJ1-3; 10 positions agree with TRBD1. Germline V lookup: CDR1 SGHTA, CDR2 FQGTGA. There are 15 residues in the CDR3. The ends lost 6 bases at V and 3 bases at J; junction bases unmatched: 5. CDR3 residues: CASSRDRGLGNTIYF. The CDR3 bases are TGTGCCAGCAGTCGCGACAGGGGGCTTGGAAACACCATATATTTT. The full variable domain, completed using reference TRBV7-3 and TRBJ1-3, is GAGVSQTPSNKVTEKGKYVELRCDPISGHTALYWYRQSLGQGPEFLIYFQGTGAADDSGLPNDRFFAVRPEGSVSTLKIQRTERGDSAVYLCASSRDRGLGNTIYFGEGSWLTVV.